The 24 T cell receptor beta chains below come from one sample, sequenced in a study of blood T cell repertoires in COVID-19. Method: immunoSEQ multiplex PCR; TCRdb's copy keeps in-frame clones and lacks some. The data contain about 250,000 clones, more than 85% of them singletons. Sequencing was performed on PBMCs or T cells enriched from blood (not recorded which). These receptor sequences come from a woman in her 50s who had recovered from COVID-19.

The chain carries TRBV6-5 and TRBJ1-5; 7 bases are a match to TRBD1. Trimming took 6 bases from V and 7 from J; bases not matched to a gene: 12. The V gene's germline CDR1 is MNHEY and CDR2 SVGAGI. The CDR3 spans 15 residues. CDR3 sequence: CASRPTGTGGQPQHF. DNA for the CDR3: TGTGCCAGCAGGCCGACAGGGACTGGTGGGCAGCCCCAGCATTTT.

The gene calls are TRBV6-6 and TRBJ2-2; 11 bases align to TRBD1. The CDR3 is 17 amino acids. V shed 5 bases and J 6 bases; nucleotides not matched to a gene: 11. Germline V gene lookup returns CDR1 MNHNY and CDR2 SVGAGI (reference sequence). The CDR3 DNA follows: TGTGCCAGCAGTCTAGATGGACAGGGGGCTTTAGCCGGGGAGCTGTTTTTT. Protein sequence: CASSLDGQGALAGELFF.

CDR3 region: CASSAGTGDGYTF. The DNA of the CDR3 is TGTGCCAGCAGCGCCGGGACAGGGGATGGCTACACCTTC. The chain joins TRBV9 to TRBJ1-2; 10 bases agree with TRBD1. The junction had 2 bases not matched to a gene; V was cut back by 3 bases and J by 6 bases. There are 13 residues in the CDR3. Per the germline V gene, CDR1 is SGDLS and CDR2 is YYNGEE.

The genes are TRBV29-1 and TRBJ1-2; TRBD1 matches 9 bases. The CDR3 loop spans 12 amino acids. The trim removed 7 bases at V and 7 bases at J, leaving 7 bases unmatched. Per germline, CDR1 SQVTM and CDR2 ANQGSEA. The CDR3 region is CSAKDRGRGYTF. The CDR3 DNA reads TGCAGCGCTAAGGACAGGGGACGTGGCTACACCTTC.

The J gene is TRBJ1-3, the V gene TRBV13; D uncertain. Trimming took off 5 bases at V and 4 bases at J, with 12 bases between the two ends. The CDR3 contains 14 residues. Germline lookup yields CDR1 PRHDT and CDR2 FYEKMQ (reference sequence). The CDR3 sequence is CASSRRDPGNTIYF. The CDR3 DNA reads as TGTGCCAGCAGCCGCCGGGATCCGGGAAACACCATATATTTT.

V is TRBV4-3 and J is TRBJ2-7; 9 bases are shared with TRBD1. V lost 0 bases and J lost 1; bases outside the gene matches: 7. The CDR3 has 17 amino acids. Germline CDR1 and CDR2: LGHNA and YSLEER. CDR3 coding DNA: TGCGCCAGCAGCCAAGATACGCGGGGACAGGGTTCCTACGAGCAGTACTTC. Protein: CASSQDTRGQGSYEQYF.

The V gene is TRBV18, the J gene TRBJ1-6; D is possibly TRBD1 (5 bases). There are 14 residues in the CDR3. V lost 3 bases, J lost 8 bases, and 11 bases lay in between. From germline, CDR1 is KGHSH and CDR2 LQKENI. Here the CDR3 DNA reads TGTGCCAGCTCACCGTCAGGGTTTGATTCACCCCTCCACTTT. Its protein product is CASSPSGFDSPLHF.

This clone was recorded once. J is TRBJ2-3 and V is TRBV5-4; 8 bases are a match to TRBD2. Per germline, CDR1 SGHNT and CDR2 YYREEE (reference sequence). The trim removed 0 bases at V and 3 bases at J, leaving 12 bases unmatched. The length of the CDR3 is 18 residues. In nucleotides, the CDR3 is TGTGCCAGCAGCTTGGGAGGCGTATTCGCGGGAGGTACAGATACGCAGTATTTT. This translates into CASSLGGVFAGGTDTQYF.

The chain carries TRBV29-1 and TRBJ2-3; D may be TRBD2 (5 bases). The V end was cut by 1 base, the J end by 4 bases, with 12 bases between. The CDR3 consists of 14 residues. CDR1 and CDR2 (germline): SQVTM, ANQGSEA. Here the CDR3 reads CSVEGGPGADTQYF. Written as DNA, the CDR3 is TGCAGCGTTGAAGGCGGACCCGGGGCAGATACGCAGTATTTT.

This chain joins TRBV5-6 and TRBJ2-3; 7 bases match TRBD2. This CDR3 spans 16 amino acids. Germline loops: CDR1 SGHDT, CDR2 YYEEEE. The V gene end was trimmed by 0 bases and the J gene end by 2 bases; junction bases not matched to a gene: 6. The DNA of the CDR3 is TGTGCCAGCAGCTTGGTGGGTCTAGCGGACACAGATACGCAGTATTTT. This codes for CASSLVGLADTDTQYF.

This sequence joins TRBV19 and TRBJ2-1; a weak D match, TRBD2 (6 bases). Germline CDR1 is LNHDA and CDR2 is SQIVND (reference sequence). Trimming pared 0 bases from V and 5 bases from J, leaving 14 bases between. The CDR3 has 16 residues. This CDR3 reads CASSIDDWTTNNEQFF. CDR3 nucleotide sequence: TGTGCCAGTAGTATAGATGATTGGACTACCAACAATGAGCAGTTCTTC.

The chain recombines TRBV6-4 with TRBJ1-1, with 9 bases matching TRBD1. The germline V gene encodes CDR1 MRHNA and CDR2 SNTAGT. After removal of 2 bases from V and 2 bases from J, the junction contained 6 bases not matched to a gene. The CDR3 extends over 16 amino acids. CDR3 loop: CASSDPPGQGNTEAFF. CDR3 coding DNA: TGTGCCAGCAGTGACCCCCCGGGACAGGGAAACACTGAAGCTTTCTTT.

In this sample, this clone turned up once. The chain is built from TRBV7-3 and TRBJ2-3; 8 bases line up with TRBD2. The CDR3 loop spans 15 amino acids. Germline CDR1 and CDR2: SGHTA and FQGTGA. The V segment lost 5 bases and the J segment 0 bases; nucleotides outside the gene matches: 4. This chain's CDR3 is CASSPASGSTDTQYF. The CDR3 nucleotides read TGTGCCAGCAGCCCCGCTAGCGGGAGCACAGATACGCAGTATTTT.

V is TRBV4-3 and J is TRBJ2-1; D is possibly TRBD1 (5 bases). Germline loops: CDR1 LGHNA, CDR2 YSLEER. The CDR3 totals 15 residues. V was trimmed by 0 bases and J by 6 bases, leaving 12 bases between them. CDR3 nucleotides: TGCGCCAGCAGCCAAGATGGCAGGGTGGGCAATGAGCAGTTCTTC. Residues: CASSQDGRVGNEQFF.

The CDR3 sequence is CASTGDTGELFF. The CDR3 DNA reads TGTGCCAGCACAGGGGACACCGGGGAGCTGTTTTTT. The chain links TRBV9 to TRBJ2-2, with D perhaps TRBD1 (6 bases). V was cut by 6 bases and J by 3 bases, with 6 bases left in between. The germline CDR1 and CDR2 sequences are SGDLS and YYNGEE. The CDR3 contains 12 residues.

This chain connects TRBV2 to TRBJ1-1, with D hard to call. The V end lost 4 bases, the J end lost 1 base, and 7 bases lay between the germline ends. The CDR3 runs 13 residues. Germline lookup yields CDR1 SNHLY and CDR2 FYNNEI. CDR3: CASSGLRNTEAFF. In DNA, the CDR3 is TGTGCCAGCAGTGGACTGAGGAACACTGAAGCTTTCTTT.

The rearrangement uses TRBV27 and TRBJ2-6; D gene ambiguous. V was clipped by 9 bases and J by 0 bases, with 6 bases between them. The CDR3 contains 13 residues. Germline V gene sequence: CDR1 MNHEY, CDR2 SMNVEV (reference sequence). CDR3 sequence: CASTASGANVLTF. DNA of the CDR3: TGTGCCAGTACAGCCTCTGGGGCCAACGTCCTGACTTTC.

The CDR3 loop is CASSQTGLLASQETQYF. As DNA, the CDR3 is TGTGCCAGCAGCCAAACGGGACTCTTAGCCTCCCAAGAGACCCAGTACTTC. V and J are TRBV3-1 (or the pseudogene TRBV3-2) and TRBJ2-5, with D perhaps matching TRBD2 (6 bases). Germline CDR1 and CDR2: LGHDT and YNNKEL (reference sequence). V dropped 2 bases and J dropped 1 base, with 17 bases sitting between them. This CDR3 comprises 17 residues.

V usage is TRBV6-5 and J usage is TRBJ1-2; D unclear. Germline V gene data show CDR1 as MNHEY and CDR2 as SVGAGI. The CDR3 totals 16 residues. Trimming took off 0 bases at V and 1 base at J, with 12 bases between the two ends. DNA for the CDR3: TGTGCCAGCAGTTACTCGATACAAGGAGATAACTATGGCTACACCTTC. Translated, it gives CASSYSIQGDNYGYTF.

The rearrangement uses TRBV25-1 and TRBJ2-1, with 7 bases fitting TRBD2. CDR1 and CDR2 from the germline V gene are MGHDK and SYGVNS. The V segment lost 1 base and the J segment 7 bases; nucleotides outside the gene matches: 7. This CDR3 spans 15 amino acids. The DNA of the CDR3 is TGTGCCAGCAGTGAATCGGAACTAGCGAAGAATGAGCAGTTCTTC. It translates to CASSESELAKNEQFF.

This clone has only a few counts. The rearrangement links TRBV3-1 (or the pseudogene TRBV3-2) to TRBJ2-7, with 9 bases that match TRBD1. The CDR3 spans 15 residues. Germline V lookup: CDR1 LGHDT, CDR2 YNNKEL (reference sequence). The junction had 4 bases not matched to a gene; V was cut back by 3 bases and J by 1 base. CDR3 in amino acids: CASSQGQGRSYEQYF. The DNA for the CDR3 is TGTGCCAGCAGCCAGGGACAGGGTAGGTCCTACGAGCAGTACTTC.

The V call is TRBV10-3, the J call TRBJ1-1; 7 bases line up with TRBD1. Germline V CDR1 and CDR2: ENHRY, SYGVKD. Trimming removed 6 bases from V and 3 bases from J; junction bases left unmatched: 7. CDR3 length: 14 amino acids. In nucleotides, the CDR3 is TGTGCCATCAGGCCGACAGGGCTGGACACTGAAGCTTTCTTT. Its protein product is CAIRPTGLDTEAFF.

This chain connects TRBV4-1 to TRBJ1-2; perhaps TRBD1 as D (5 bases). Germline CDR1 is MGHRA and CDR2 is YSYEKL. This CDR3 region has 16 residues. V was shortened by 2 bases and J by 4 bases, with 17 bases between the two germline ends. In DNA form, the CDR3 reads TGCGCCAGCAGCCAACGACCTTCCGGGGGGATCTATGGCTACACCTTC. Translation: CASSQRPSGGIYGYTF.

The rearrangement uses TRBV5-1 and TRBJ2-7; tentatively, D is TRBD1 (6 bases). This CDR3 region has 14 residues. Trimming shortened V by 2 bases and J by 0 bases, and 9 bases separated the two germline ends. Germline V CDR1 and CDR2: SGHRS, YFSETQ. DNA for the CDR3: TGCGCCAGCAGCTTACAACAGGGCTCCTACGAGCAGTACTTC. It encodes CASSLQQGSYEQYF.